The sequence of this T cell receptor beta chain was determined in a study of memory CD4+ T cells and cytomegalovirus serostatus. Overall study context: Of the healthy Belgian adults, fewer than 10 were CMV seropositive and about 24 seronegative.

Looked up from germline, CDR1 is SQVTM and CDR2 is ANQGSEA. The CDR3 extends over 11 amino acids. Trimming took 6 bases from V and 9 from J; bases not matched to a gene: 8. TCRdb's copy holds only in-frame clones and misses some; the assay was immunoSEQ multiplex PCR. The table includes about 73,000 clones, just under 80% detected once. The sort gate was single viable CD3+CD4+CD8-CD45RO+ cells for memory CD4+ T cells. The sequenced material came from memory CD4+ T cells from blood. The receptor's source is an adult in good health and CMV-seropositive. The chain links TRBV29-1 to TRBJ2-7; 7 bases agree with TRBD1. CDR3 in DNA: TGCAGCGTGGGGGACAGCGCTACGCAGTACTTC. Translating gives CSVGDSATQYF.